Below are 10 T cell receptor beta chains sequenced from a single sample in a study of response to subunit inactivated influenza vaccine. MiXCR was run by TCRdb on the RT-PCR reads, yielding one entry per CDR3 protein. The sample has about 700,000 distinct CDR3 sequences, more than 11% seen once. Sequences were derived from PBMCs from blood, sampled 14 to 15 days before vaccination. These receptors were obtained from a man aged 50 or older who received an inactivated influenza vaccine.

This chain connects TRBV20-1 to TRBJ1-5; no clear D gene. There are 15 residues in the CDR3. Trimming stripped 0 bases from V and 1 base from J, with 10 bases between. Looked up from germline, CDR1 is DFQATT and CDR2 is SNEGSKA (reference sequence). The DNA for the CDR3 is TGCAGTGCTAGAGATCTTTCCAGGAGCAATCAGCCCCAGCATTTT. It specifies CSARDLSRSNQPQHF.

This clonotype came up once. The chain combines TRBV5-6 with TRBJ2-7; no reliable D call. The ends were cut back, 2 bases at V and 6 bases at J, with 18 bases in the middle. Germline values: CDR1 SGHDT, CDR2 YYEEEE. The CDR3 has 15 amino acids. The CDR3 sequence is CASSLSRRRGFEQYF. The DNA of the CDR3 is TGTGCCAGCAGCTTATCCCGGCGGCGAGGCTTCGAGCAGTACTTC.

A few counts support this clonotype. CDR3 coding DNA: TGTGCCAGCAGTCCCTATCTCGGACGGGTAGTGGAGACCCAGTACTTC. It translates to CASSPYLGRVVETQYF. V gene TRBV28 combines with J gene TRBJ2-5, with D uncertain. This CDR3 has 16 residues. Trimming took 5 bases from V and 5 from J, leaving 21 bases between them. The germline gives CDR1 MDHEN, CDR2 SYDVKM.

This clonotype was seen ten or more times. Relative to the germline gene, one junction end is altered; a read error may explain this. The chain recombines TRBV29-1 with TRBJ2-7; no firm D call. The CDR3 runs to 13 residues. The germline gives CDR1 SQVTM, CDR2 ANQGSEA. Here the CDR3 DNA reads TGCAGCGTCGAAGAAATAACCTCCTACGAGCAGTACTTC. Amino acids: CSVEEITSYEQYF.

This clonotype was observed a handful of times. The CDR3 protein is CASSLGTRTNQPQHF. Here the CDR3 DNA reads TGTGCCAGCAGCTTGGGGACAAGAACAAATCAGCCCCAGCATTTT. This chain connects TRBV7-2 to TRBJ1-5; D possibly corresponds to TRBD1 (6 bases). Per germline, CDR1 SGHTA and CDR2 FQGNSA. V lost 3 bases and J 4 bases, leaving 13 bases between the germline ends. This CDR3 contains 15 residues.

This clonotype was recorded a few times. The genes are TRBV5-1 and TRBJ2-1, with 13 bases fitting TRBD2. Germline trimming cut 5 bases from V and 8 bases from J; bases unmatched to any gene: 4. The CDR3 is 14 residues long. Germline V gene data show CDR1 as SGHRS and CDR2 as YFSETQ. CDR3 sequence (DNA): TGCGCCAGCAGAAGGACTAGCGGGAGTGATGAGCAGTTCTTC. Protein sequence: CASRRTSGSDEQFF.

This clonotype was seen repeatedly, ten times or more. The rearrangement links TRBV24-1 to TRBJ2-2, with D perhaps given as TRBD1 or TRBD2 (5 bases each). Trimming shortened V by 4 bases and J by 6 bases, and 14 bases separated the two germline ends. CDR1 is KGHDR, CDR2 SFDVKD, per germline. The CDR3 spans 15 residues. This chain's CDR3 is CATSEGRGAPGELFF. The CDR3 nucleotides read TGTGCCACCAGTGAAGGGCGAGGGGCACCCGGGGAGCTGTTTTTT.

This clonotype was recorded many times. The chain couples TRBV12-3 or TRBV12-4 to TRBJ2-1; D remains ambiguous. Trimming shortened V by 5 bases and J by 11 bases, and 10 bases separated the two germline ends. This CDR3 comprises 11 residues. CDR3 sequence (DNA): TGTGCCAGCAGTCGAGGTAACAAGCAGTTCTTC. The encoded protein is CASSRGNKQFF.

V usage is TRBV2 and J usage is TRBJ1-5; D uncertain. Germline CDR1 reads SNHLY; CDR2 reads FYNNEI. The CDR3 spans 15 residues. V lost 0 bases to trimming and J lost 5 bases, with 11 bases between them. DNA of the CDR3: TGTGCCAGCAGTGAAGCTCGGGGAGGGCATCAGCCCCAGCATTTT. Amino acid sequence: CASSEARGGHQPQHF.

The J gene is TRBJ2-4, the V gene TRBV20-1, with D tentatively TRBD1 (6 bases). CDR1 is DFQATT and CDR2 is SNEGSKA in the germline V gene (reference sequence). The CDR3 spans 13 residues. Between the trimmed V and J ends, which lost 6 bases and 9 bases, there was a span of 18 bases. The CDR3 DNA follows: TGCAGTGCCAGGGGTCCGGCCCCGGCCATTCAGTACTTC. Protein: CSARGPAPAIQYF.